A single sample is the source of the 29 T cell receptor beta chains below, sequenced in a study of blood T cells in healthy people across ages (dated by TCRdb to between 2014 and 2016). The library was built by means of 5' RACE. TCRdb records Illumina HiSeq 2500 as the sequencer. A second PCR of 7 to 11 cycles was performed with a sample-barcoded 5' primer and a J-beta primer mix. Through fastp at Q25 and MiXCR, TCRdb rebuilt clones from the public reads, retaining in-frame beta chains. Rows matching on CDR3 protein sequence are summarized as one entry with the most common DNA and genes. The sample table shows approximately 800,000 distinct CDR3 sequences, and about three fifths are seen once. Of the sample, roughly 22% is held by the ten largest clones. Sequencing was performed on blood. The receptors come from a man in his thirties or forties in good health.

This chain uses TRBV27 with TRBJ2-1; D is uncertain. The germline V gene has CDR1 MNHEY and CDR2 SMNVEV (reference sequence). V was cut by 5 bases and J by 8 bases, with 13 bases left in between. The CDR3 length is 13 residues. CDR3 in DNA: TGTGCCAGCAGTGCCCGGTCTTGGCATGAGCAGTTCTTC. Its translation is CASSARSWHEQFF.

The rearrangement joins TRBV20-1 to TRBJ2-3; no clear D gene. CDR1 is DFQATT and CDR2 is SNEGSKA in the germline V gene (reference sequence). The CDR3 is 16 residues long. V gave up 1 base and J gave up 4 bases, with 18 bases separating them. DNA for the CDR3: TGCAGTGCTAGAGGTGTTCTAGATTCCTCTGCAGATACGCAGTATTTT. This encodes CSARGVLDSSADTQYF.

This clonotype was detected a few times. This chain joins TRBV7-2 and TRBJ2-7; a possible D gene is TRBD2 (6 bases). Per the germline V gene, CDR1 is SGHTA and CDR2 is FQGNSA. Trimming left V 1 base short and J 3 bases short, with 16 bases between. The CDR3 loop spans 16 amino acids. The CDR3: CASSLDRDSLLYEQYF. CDR3 sequence (DNA): TGTGCCAGCAGCTTAGACCGGGACTCCCTTCTCTACGAGCAGTACTTC. The full variable domain, its missing parts supplied by reference TRBV7-2 and TRBJ2-7, is GAGVSQSPSNKVTEKGKDVELRCDPISGHTALYWYRQSLGQGLEFLIYFQGNSAPDKSGLPSDRFSAERTGGSVSTLTIQRTQQEDSAVYLCASSLDRDSLLYEQYFGPGTRLTVT.

In its sample, this clonotype was seen a few times. V gene TRBV10-3 combines with J gene TRBJ2-3, with TRBD2 identical over 7 bases. This CDR3 is built from 14 residues. V shed 9 bases and J 2 bases; nucleotides not matched to a gene: 8. Germline loops: CDR1 ENHRY, CDR2 SYGVKD. CDR3 DNA: TGTGCCATAAAACGGGGGAGGGACACAGATACGCAGTATTTT. It codes for CAIKRGRDTDTQYF.

This clonotype has a handful of counts. The V call is TRBV7-2, the J call TRBJ2-3; 10 nucleotides agree with TRBD2. Looked up from germline, CDR1 is SGHTA and CDR2 is FQGNSA. The V segment lost 1 base and the J segment 3 bases; nucleotides outside the gene matches: 7. CDR3 length: 17 residues. CDR3 nucleotide sequence: TGTGCCAGCAGCTTAGGAGCGGGGGGGATCGAGACAGATACGCAGTATTTT. It codes for CASSLGAGGIETDTQYF. Complete variable domain (other parts from reference TRBV7-2 and TRBJ2-3): GAGVSQSPSNKVTEKGKDVELRCDPISGHTALYWYRQSLGQGLEFLIYFQGNSAPDKSGLPSDRFSAERTGGSVSTLTIQRTQQEDSAVYLCASSLGAGGIETDTQYFGPGTRLTVL.

The chain carries TRBV7-2 and TRBJ2-1; D is ambiguous. The CDR3 is 16 amino acids. V lost 6 bases and J lost 8, with 23 bases in between. Germline assignment: CDR1 SGHTA and CDR2 FQGNSA. The CDR3 sequence is CASRRNSLLGFDEQFF. The CDR3 coding sequence is TGTGCCAGCAGACGAAATTCCCTTTTGGGATTCGATGAGCAGTTCTTC. Full variable domain (remainder filled in from reference TRBV7-2 and TRBJ2-1): GAGVSQSPSNKVTEKGKDVELRCDPISGHTALYWYRQSLGQGLEFLIYFQGNSAPDKSGLPSDRFSAERTGGSVSTLTIQRTQQEDSAVYLCASRRNSLLGFDEQFFGPGTRLTVL.

This clonotype was counted only a few times. The V and J genes are TRBV20-1 and TRBJ2-7; D is unresolved. The CDR3 runs 16 residues. Germline values: CDR1 DFQATT, CDR2 SNEGSKA (reference sequence). Trimming shortened V by 3 bases and J by 0 bases, and 18 bases separated the two germline ends. CDR3 loop: CSARLTAETSSYEQYF. For the CDR3, the DNA is TGCAGTGCTAGGCTCACGGCGGAAACAAGCTCCTACGAGCAGTACTTC.

This clonotype was counted a single time. The chain joins TRBV7-9 to TRBJ2-5; 7 nucleotides agree with TRBD2. V lost 4 bases and J lost 5; bases outside the gene matches: 13. Germline CDR1 and CDR2: SEHNR and FQNEAQ (reference sequence). The CDR3 length is 16 residues. CDR3 nucleotide sequence: TGTGCCAGCAGCTGGGAGGGAGCAGACTATCGGGAGACCCAGTACTTC. Amino acids: CASSWEGADYRETQYF. Looking up the rest from reference TRBV7-9 and TRBJ2-5 gives the full variable domain: DTGVSQNPRHKITKRGQNVTFRCDPISEHNRLYWYRQTLGQGPEFLTYFQNEAQLEKSRLLSDRFSAERPKGSFSTLEIQRTEQGDSAMYLCASSWEGADYRETQYFGPGTRLLVL.

There are a few counts of this clonotype. V and J are TRBV6-2 or TRBV6-3 and TRBJ1-1; TRBD1 is a possible D gene (5 bases). There are 17 residues in the CDR3. Trimming shortened V by 2 bases and J by 1 base, and 17 bases separated the two germline ends. Per the germline V gene, CDR1 is MNHEY and CDR2 is SVGEGT. This CDR3 is CASSYPPQGVWNTEAFF. For the CDR3, the DNA is TGTGCCAGCAGTTACCCTCCGCAGGGAGTATGGAACACTGAAGCTTTCTTT.

The rearrangement links TRBV4-1 to TRBJ2-7; D perhaps matches TRBD1 (6 bases). The CDR3 runs 15 residues. From germline, CDR1 is MGHRA and CDR2 YSYEKL. Trimming shortened V by 0 bases and J by 1 base, and 10 bases separated the two germline ends. CDR3 sequence reads: CASSQEWDTSYEQYF. CDR3 bases: TGCGCCAGCAGCCAAGAATGGGACACGTCCTACGAGCAGTACTTC.

The rearrangement uses TRBV5-1 and TRBJ2-7; D remains ambiguous. This CDR3 has 12 amino acids. Trimming cost V 1 base and J 5 bases, with 7 bases left between them. In germline, CDR1 is SGHRS, CDR2 YFSETQ. The CDR3 DNA is TGCGCCAGCAGCTTGTCCGCCGACGAGCAGTACTTC. Protein sequence: CASSLSADEQYF.

This clonotype was recorded a few times. The chain joins TRBV20-1 to TRBJ2-1; tentatively, D is TRBD1 (6 bases). CDR3 size: 15 residues. V lost 5 bases to trimming and J lost 3 bases, with 17 bases between them. Looked up from germline, CDR1 is DFQATT and CDR2 is SNEGSKA (reference sequence). CDR3 nucleotide sequence: TGCAGTGCTCCCGTGTCACAGGGAAACTACAATGAGCAGTTCTTC. Encoded protein: CSAPVSQGNYNEQFF.

CDR3 nucleotides: TGCAGTGCTGGCCCCGAAGGGTACGATTCACCCCTCCACTTT. Its protein is CSAGPEGYDSPLHF. This rearrangement joins TRBV20-1 to TRBJ1-6; D not resolved. There are 14 residues in the CDR3. CDR1 and CDR2 (germline): DFQATT, SNEGSKA (reference sequence). Trimming shortened V by 5 bases and J by 8 bases, and 16 bases separated the two germline ends.

The V call is TRBV29-1, the J call TRBJ1-2; D remains unclear. CDR1 and CDR2 from the germline V gene are SQVTM and ANQGSEA. V lost 7 bases to trimming and J lost 7 bases, with 16 bases between them. The CDR3 runs 12 residues. The CDR3 DNA reads TGCAGCGCTGGGGAGGAGGGTAGTGGCTACACCTTC. Protein: CSAGEEGSGYTF.

The chain couples TRBV28 to TRBJ2-5; no clear D gene. The CDR3 is 13 residues long. The germline V gene encodes CDR1 MDHEN and CDR2 SYDVKM. Trimming took 2 bases from V and 3 from J, leaving 7 bases between them. CDR3 region: CASSLAAKETQYF. DNA of the CDR3: TGTGCCAGCAGTTTAGCAGCCAAAGAGACCCAGTACTTC.

This clonotype occurred a few times. This rearrangement joins TRBV11-2 to TRBJ2-1, with D maybe TRBD2 (5 bases). The CDR3 is 12 amino acids. V lost 7 bases to trimming and J lost 6 bases, with 10 bases between them. The V gene's germline CDR1 is SGHAT and CDR2 FQNNGV. The CDR3 DNA is TGTGCCAGCAAGGACTCATCCAATGAGCAGTTCTTC. Its translation is CASKDSSNEQFF.

The rearrangement uses TRBV10-3 and TRBJ2-1, with a possible D match to TRBD2 (6 bases). The CDR3 contains 11 residues. Trimming removed 8 bases at V and 9 bases at J, with 11 bases between. Germline assignment: CDR1 ENHRY and CDR2 SYGVKD. The CDR3 DNA follows: TGTGCCATCGGGCCGCGGGGTGAGCAGTTCTTC. It specifies CAIGPRGEQFF.

A word on this clonotype: A much larger clone differs from this one at a single base, so this may be a read error. The chain employs TRBV20-1 and TRBJ2-7, with a tentative D call TRBD2 (6 bases). Germline V gene data show CDR1 as DFQATT and CDR2 as SNEGSKA (reference sequence). With 5 bases removed from V and 7 bases from J, the gap between germline ends came to 30 bases. The CDR3 contains 17 residues. CDR3 in amino acids: CSALPPLPGLRKNEQYF. In DNA, the CDR3 is TGCAGTGCTCTCCCTCCCCTCCCGGGACTCCGGAAGAATGAGCAGTACTTC.

This clonotype was seen more than once but under ten times. V and J are TRBV7-6 and TRBJ2-7; 7 bases are shared with TRBD1. The J segment lost 5 bases and the V segment lost 5 bases, leaving 9 bases of the junction unmatched. The CDR3 covers 14 residues. Per germline, CDR1 SGHVS and CDR2 FNYEAQ. CDR3: CASSPGTAPDEQYF. The DNA of the CDR3 is TGTGCCAGCAGCCCAGGGACAGCCCCCGACGAGCAGTACTTC.

The chain is built from TRBV28 and TRBJ2-3, with TRBD2 as a possible D gene (5 bases). Germline CDR1 and CDR2: MDHEN and SYDVKM. This CDR3 contains 14 residues. Trimming stripped 2 bases from V and 6 bases from J, with 12 bases between. The CDR3 coding sequence is TGTGCCAGCAGTTTACCCTGGAGGATGGATACGCAGTATTTT. It yields the protein CASSLPWRMDTQYF. The full variable domain, with the rest looked up from reference TRBV28 and TRBJ2-3, is DVKVTQSSRYLVKRTGEKVFLECVQDMDHENMFWYRQDPGLGLRLIYFSYDVKMKEKGDIPEGYSVSREKKERFSLILESASTNQTSMYLCASSLPWRMDTQYFGPGTRLTVL.

As to this clonotype: A read error may be the cause here, since a much bigger clone is one base away. The chain is built from TRBV7-2 and TRBJ2-5; perhaps D is TRBD1 or TRBD2 (6 bases each). This CDR3 comprises 14 residues. Germline V CDR1 and CDR2: SGHTA, FQGNSA. V was cut by 5 bases and J by 11 bases, with 21 bases left in between. The CDR3 nucleotides are TGTGCCAGCAGCCCACAGGGAGCGGTTCGGGGGCAGTACTTC. Amino acid sequence: CASSPQGAVRGQYF.

This clonotype was recorded a few times. The rearrangement joins TRBV15 to TRBJ2-5; either TRBD1 or TRBD2 may supply D (5 bases each). TRBJ2-7 matches the DNA end more closely, so the J call is doubtful. This CDR3 has 15 residues. Germline V CDR1 and CDR2: LNHNV, YYDKDF (reference sequence). CDR3 in DNA: TGTGCCACCAGCATTAGTCGGCGGGTAAGGGGCGAGCAGTACTTC. This encodes CATSISRRVRGEQYF.

The J gene is TRBJ1-2, the V gene TRBV20-1; weak D call: TRBD1 (5 bases). Per the germline V gene, CDR1 is DFQATT and CDR2 is SNEGSKA (reference sequence). The CDR3 runs 16 residues. V was trimmed by 0 bases and J by 5 bases, leaving 19 bases between them. The CDR3 DNA reads as TGCAGTGCTAGAGATCGTAGCGGGACGGAGGTTTATGGCTACACCTTC. Protein product: CSARDRSGTEVYGYTF.

The chain carries TRBV12-3 or TRBV12-4 and TRBJ1-6, with D tentatively TRBD1 (5 bases). The V end lost 3 bases, the J end lost 8 bases, and 11 bases lay between the germline ends. The CDR3 is 14 residues long. The DNA for the CDR3 is TGTGCCAGCAGTTTGGCAGGGAAGTATTCACCCCTCCACTTT. Protein: CASSLAGKYSPLHF.

The chain employs TRBV11-2 and TRBJ2-7, with 7 positions matching TRBD2. Per germline, CDR1 SGHAT and CDR2 FQNNGV. With V trimmed by 6 bases and J by 0 bases, 5 bases remained unmatched. This CDR3 has 14 residues. CDR3 sequence reads: CASRGGGASYEQYF. The DNA for the CDR3 is TGTGCCAGCAGGGGGGGGGGTGCCTCCTACGAGCAGTACTTC. Together with reference TRBV11-2 and TRBJ2-7, the CDR3 gives the full variable domain: EAGVAQSPRYKIIEKRQSVAFWCNPISGHATLYWYQQILGQGPKLLIQFQNNGVVDDSQLPKDRFSAERLKGVDSTLKIQPAKLEDSAVYLCASRGGGASYEQYFGPGTRLTVT.

V gene TRBV27 combines with J gene TRBJ2-7; D gene unclear. Trimming removed 5 bases at V and 2 bases at J, with 16 bases between. CDR1 is MNHEY, CDR2 SMNVEV, per germline (reference sequence). CDR3 length: 15 amino acids. The CDR3 reads CASSPLQLTAYEQYF. The CDR3, as DNA: TGTGCCAGCAGTCCCCTCCAACTCACGGCCTACGAGCAGTACTTC.

This clonotype was picked up many times. The J gene is TRBJ2-1, the V gene TRBV7-2; D remains unclear. This CDR3 is built from 12 residues. V dropped 6 bases and J dropped 10 bases, with 13 bases sitting between them. Germline CDR1 reads SGHTA; CDR2 reads FQGNSA. CDR3 sequence (DNA): TGTGCCAGCAGTTATAGGGTCAGGGAGCAGTTCTTC. Protein: CASSYRVREQFF.

This clonotype occurred many times. V gene TRBV27 combines with J gene TRBJ2-3; D is ambiguous. The germline CDR1 and CDR2 sequences are MNHEY and SMNVEV (reference sequence). With 10 bases removed from V and 3 bases from J, the gap between germline ends came to 11 bases. There are 12 residues in the CDR3. The CDR3 nucleotides are TGTGCCACCCTTCCAGATACAGATACGCAGTATTTT. Translated: CATLPDTDTQYF.

This chain uses TRBV7-2 with TRBJ2-7, with D uncertain. Trimming cost V 4 bases and J 0 bases, with 16 bases left between them. Germline loops: CDR1 SGHTA, CDR2 FQGNSA. This CDR3 spans 16 amino acids. For the CDR3, the DNA is TGTGCCAGCAGCTCCGCCGCTGGAGCGCTCTCCTACGAGCAGTACTTC. As protein: CASSSAAGALSYEQYF.